Listed below are T cell receptor beta chains from one sample, sequenced in a study of OX40 agonist ivuxolimab in advanced cancers. Method: immunoSEQ multiplex PCR; TCRdb's copy keeps in-frame clones and lacks some. The sample consists of 65,000 to 75,000 clones, around 87% of them appearing once. The sample here was CD4+ or CD8+ T cells sorted from blood, taken in a trial of the OX40 agonist ivuxolimab. These receptors all stem from an adult with an advanced solid tumor such as melanoma, head and neck, liver or kidney cancer. CDR3s include the opening cysteine and the closing phenylalanine or tryptophan. The order of the fields is V gene, J gene, D gene, clone size, CDR3 protein, CDR3 DNA. D genes are given only for firm matches. The size of a clone is reported for some rows only, either as once, few or many, or as a class for expanded clones.

V gene: TRBV6-6; J gene: TRBJ1-6; D gene: .; clone size: .; CDR3 protein: CASISAFGSPLHF; CDR3 DNA: TGTGCCAGCATCTCCGCATTTGGTTCACCCCTCCACTTT
V gene: TRBV20-1; J gene: TRBJ2-7; D gene: .; clone size: few; CDR3 protein: CSAILGYEQYF; CDR3 DNA: TGCAGTGCAATACTAGGCTACGAGCAGTACTTC
V gene: TRBV6-5; J gene: TRBJ2-2; D gene: .; clone size: once; CDR3 protein: CASRQKENTGELFF; CDR3 DNA: TGTGCCAGCAGACAGAAGGAGAACACCGGGGAGCTGTTTTTT
V gene: TRBV11-2; J gene: TRBJ2-7; D gene: TRBD2; clone size: .; CDR3 protein: CASSRLEALADSYEQYF; CDR3 DNA: TGTGCCAGCAGCCGCCTAGAAGCACTAGCGGACTCCTACGAGCAGTACTTC
V gene: TRBV5-6; J gene: TRBJ2-7; D gene: .; clone size: .; CDR3 protein: CASSSLGWQGGNEQYF; CDR3 DNA: TGTGCCAGCAGCTCCCTGGGGTGGCAGGGGGGGAACGAGCAGTACTTC
V gene: TRBV7-9; J gene: TRBJ2-3; D gene: TRBD1; clone size: .; CDR3 protein: CASSPRGTEGVGTQYF; CDR3 DNA: TGTGCCAGCAGCCCAAGAGGGACAGAAGGGGTTGGTACGCAGTATTTT
V gene: TRBV13; J gene: TRBJ2-7; D gene: TRBD1; clone size: .; CDR3 protein: CASSLGKIITGDEQYF; CDR3 DNA: TGTGCCAGCAGCTTGGGGAAGATCATTACAGGGGACGAGCAGTACTTC
V gene: TRBV20-1; J gene: TRBJ2-7; D gene: .; clone size: once; CDR3 protein: CSARDDYEQYF; CDR3 DNA: TGCAGTGCTAGAGACGATTACGAGCAGTACTTC
V gene: TRBV27; J gene: TRBJ2-5; D gene: .; clone size: .; CDR3 protein: CASSLSPSAYQETQYF; CDR3 DNA: TGTGCCAGCAGTTTATCTCCTAGCGCCTACCAAGAGACCCAGTACTTC
V gene: TRBV11-2; J gene: TRBJ2-3; D gene: .; clone size: .; CDR3 protein: CASSSSAATQYF; CDR3 DNA: TGTGCCAGCAGCTCCTCGGCTGCAACGCAGTATTTT
V gene: TRBV7-9; J gene: TRBJ1-2; D gene: TRBD1; clone size: .; CDR3 protein: CASSLRGTGQGGYTF; CDR3 DNA: TGTGCCAGCAGCTTACGGGGGACAGGGCAGGGTGGCTACACCTTC
V gene: TRBV11-2; J gene: TRBJ2-7; D gene: TRBD1; clone size: .; CDR3 protein: CASSLWTGATYEQYF; CDR3 DNA: TGTGCCAGCAGCTTATGGACAGGGGCCACCTACGAGCAGTACTTC
V gene: TRBV18; J gene: TRBJ2-2; D gene: TRBD1; clone size: .; CDR3 protein: CASSPQTGGRTGELFF; CDR3 DNA: TGTGCCAGCTCACCCCAAACAGGGGGGAGAACCGGGGAGCTGTTTTTT
V gene: TRBV23-1; J gene: TRBJ2-4; D gene: TRBD1; clone size: .; CDR3 protein: CASRVDRENIQYF; CDR3 DNA: TGCGCCAGCAGAGTCGACAGGGAGAACATTCAGTACTTC
V gene: TRBV11-2; J gene: TRBJ2-1; D gene: .; clone size: .; CDR3 protein: CASSSLGDSQFF; CDR3 DNA: TGTGCCAGCAGCTCGTTAGGGGACTCACAGTTCTTC
V gene: TRBV5-4; J gene: TRBJ2-7; D gene: .; clone size: .; CDR3 protein: CASSSGRGSSSYEQYF; CDR3 DNA: TGTGCCAGCAGCTCGGGGCGGGGTTCTAGCTCCTACGAGCAGTACTTC
V gene: TRBV6-1; J gene: TRBJ2-1; D gene: .; clone size: medium-sized; CDR3 protein: CASSERGGGTYNEQFF; CDR3 DNA: TGTGCCAGCAGTGAACGTGGCGGGGGCACGTACAATGAGCAGTTCTTC
V gene: TRBV7-3; J gene: TRBJ2-3; D gene: .; clone size: .; CDR3 protein: CASSPVLGDTQYF; CDR3 DNA: TGTGCCAGCAGCCCCGTCCTTGGGGATACGCAGTATTTT
V gene: TRBV6-5; J gene: TRBJ2-7; D gene: TRBD2; clone size: .; CDR3 protein: CASKGLAGAEYEQYF; CDR3 DNA: TGTGCCAGCAAGGGACTAGCGGGGGCCGAGTACGAGCAGTACTTC
V gene: TRBV2; J gene: TRBJ1-1; D gene: .; clone size: few; CDR3 protein: CASMGGGKPVNTEAFF; CDR3 DNA: TGTGCCAGCATGGGAGGGGGGAAACCCGTGAACACTGAAGCTTTCTTT
V gene: TRBV5-1; J gene: TRBJ1-3; D gene: .; clone size: .; CDR3 protein: CASSLLGPGYSGNTIYF; CDR3 DNA: TGCGCCAGCAGCTTGCTCGGTCCCGGATACTCTGGAAACACCATATATTTT
V gene: TRBV19; J gene: TRBJ2-1; D gene: .; clone size: once; CDR3 protein: CASSSYSGKGYNEQFF; CDR3 DNA: TGTGCCAGTAGTTCCTATAGCGGAAAAGGATACAATGAGCAGTTCTTC
V gene: TRBV4-1; J gene: TRBJ2-4; D gene: TRBD2; clone size: .; CDR3 protein: CASSPGGAGEPLAKNIQYF; CDR3 DNA: TGCGCCAGCAGCCCCGGGGGAGCGGGAGAGCCCCTAGCCAAAAACATTCAGTACTTC
V gene: TRBV27; J gene: TRBJ1-1; D gene: TRBD1; clone size: .; CDR3 protein: CASSLNRGLTEAFF; CDR3 DNA: TGTGCCAGCAGTCTAAACAGGGGGCTAACTGAAGCTTTCTTT
V gene: TRBV2; J gene: TRBJ2-3; D gene: .; clone size: .; CDR3 protein: CASSEKGTESGTIRTDTQYF; CDR3 DNA: TGTGCCAGCAGTGAAAAGGGGACAGAGAGCGGGACGATCCGCACAGATACGCAGTATTTT
V gene: TRBV11-2; J gene: TRBJ2-5; D gene: TRBD2; clone size: .; CDR3 protein: CASSPGLAQETQYF; CDR3 DNA: TGTGCCAGCAGCCCCGGACTAGCTCAAGAGACCCAGTACTTC
V gene: TRBV19; J gene: TRBJ2-1; D gene: TRBD1; clone size: .; CDR3 protein: CASTLPGQGGNEQFF; CDR3 DNA: TGTGCCAGTACCTTACCTGGACAGGGAGGCAATGAGCAGTTCTTC
V gene: TRBV4-2; J gene: TRBJ2-7; D gene: TRBD2; clone size: .; CDR3 protein: CASSQVSMREGGHEQYF; CDR3 DNA: TGTGCCAGCAGCCAAGTCAGCATGCGGGAGGGCGGGCACGAGCAGTACTTC
V gene: TRBV19; J gene: TRBJ1-5; D gene: .; clone size: .; CDR3 protein: CASLQGYSNQPQHF; CDR3 DNA: TGTGCCAGTCTACAGGGTTATAGCAATCAGCCCCAGCATTTT
V gene: TRBV9; J gene: TRBJ2-3; D gene: TRBD2; clone size: .; CDR3 protein: CASSALGGAGVADTQYF; CDR3 DNA: TGTGCCAGCAGCGCCCTAGGGGGAGCGGGAGTGGCAGATACGCAGTATTTT
V gene: TRBV5-4; J gene: TRBJ2-2; D gene: .; clone size: .; CDR3 protein: CASSPTSNEAGELFF; CDR3 DNA: TGTGCCAGCAGCCCGACTAGTAATGAAGCCGGGGAGCTGTTTTTT
V gene: TRBV5-1; J gene: TRBJ2-3; D gene: .; clone size: .; CDR3 protein: CASSSSTDTQYF; CDR3 DNA: TGCGCCAGCAGCTCTAGCACAGATACGCAGTATTTT
V gene: TRBV19; J gene: TRBJ2-1; D gene: TRBD1; clone size: .; CDR3 protein: CASSPLNRGAYNEQFF; CDR3 DNA: TGTGCCAGTAGTCCCCTAAACAGGGGGGCCTACAATGAGCAGTTCTTC
V gene: TRBV5-1; J gene: TRBJ2-1; D gene: .; clone size: .; CDR3 protein: CASSLDPPAQFF; CDR3 DNA: TGCGCCAGCAGCTTGGACCCCCCGGCGCAGTTCTTC
V gene: TRBV6-1; J gene: TRBJ1-5; D gene: .; clone size: .; CDR3 protein: CASSERDTSQPQHF; CDR3 DNA: TGTGCCAGCAGTGAGAGGGATACAAGCCAGCCCCAGCATTTT
V gene: TRBV7-2; J gene: TRBJ1-6; D gene: TRBD1; clone size: .; CDR3 protein: CASSRTGGRNSPLHF; CDR3 DNA: TGTGCCAGCAGCCGGACAGGGGGCCGGAATTCACCCCTCCACTTT
V gene: TRBV14; J gene: TRBJ1-2; D gene: .; clone size: .; CDR3 protein: CASSSRIRPLGGRSYGYTF; CDR3 DNA: TGTGCCAGCAGCTCGCGAATCAGACCCCTCGGGGGCAGGAGCTATGGCTACACCTTC
V gene: TRBV30; J gene: TRBJ1-2; D gene: TRBD1; clone size: .; CDR3 protein: CAWSVISTGGYYGYTF; CDR3 DNA: TGTGCCTGGAGTGTAATCTCTACAGGGGGCTACTATGGCTACACCTTC
V gene: TRBV11-3; J gene: TRBJ2-3; D gene: TRBD2; clone size: .; CDR3 protein: CASSYRGEGDTQYF; CDR3 DNA: TGTGCCAGCAGCTACCGGGGGGAGGGAGATACGCAGTATTTT
V gene: TRBV18; J gene: TRBJ1-2; D gene: .; clone size: .; CDR3 protein: CASSPLNRTGGYTF; CDR3 DNA: TGTGCCAGCTCACCTCTGAACCGGACGGGTGGCTACACCTTC
V gene: TRBV19; J gene: TRBJ2-1; D gene: TRBD2; clone size: .; CDR3 protein: CASSIGPGLGLYNEQFF; CDR3 DNA: TGTGCCAGTAGTATAGGGCCGGGACTAGGGTTGTACAATGAGCAGTTCTTC
V gene: TRBV27; J gene: TRBJ2-1; D gene: TRBD2; clone size: .; CDR3 protein: CASSSSGGLYNEQFF; CDR3 DNA: TGTGCCAGCAGTTCTAGCGGGGGCCTCTACAATGAGCAGTTCTTC
V gene: TRBV19; J gene: TRBJ1-1; D gene: .; clone size: .; CDR3 protein: CASQNPGTVNTEAFF; CDR3 DNA: TGTGCCAGTCAAAACCCCGGGACGGTGAACACTGAAGCTTTCTTT
V gene: TRBV4-1; J gene: TRBJ2-2; D gene: .; clone size: .; CDR3 protein: CASSFRGASAGELFF; CDR3 DNA: TGCGCCAGCAGCTTTCGGGGGGCATCCGCCGGGGAGCTGTTTTTT
V gene: TRBV30; J gene: TRBJ1-2; D gene: .; clone size: .; CDR3 protein: CAWGTMRANYGYTF; CDR3 DNA: TGTGCCTGGGGTACCATGCGGGCTAACTATGGCTACACCTTC
V gene: TRBV28; J gene: TRBJ1-2; D gene: .; clone size: .; CDR3 protein: CASGPGGSPYGYTF; CDR3 DNA: TGTGCCAGCGGGCCGGGGGGCAGCCCCTATGGCTACACCTTC
V gene: TRBV10-3; J gene: TRBJ2-7; D gene: .; clone size: .; CDR3 protein: CAISEPRAAYEQYF; CDR3 DNA: TGTGCCATCAGTGAGCCCCGAGCGGCCTACGAGCAGTACTTC
V gene: TRBV9; J gene: TRBJ1-6; D gene: TRBD1; clone size: few; CDR3 protein: CASSVVGQGVSPLHF; CDR3 DNA: TGTGCCAGCAGCGTAGTAGGACAGGGGGTATCACCCCTCCACTTT
V gene: TRBV5-6; J gene: TRBJ2-7; D gene: .; clone size: .; CDR3 protein: CASSLVQQGRYEQYF; CDR3 DNA: TGTGCCAGCAGCTTAGTTCAACAGGGTCGCTACGAGCAGTACTTC
V gene: TRBV30; J gene: TRBJ2-5; D gene: .; clone size: .; CDR3 protein: CAWSGLSPSGKTQYF; CDR3 DNA: TGTGCCTGGAGCGGTCTAAGCCCCTCTGGGAAGACCCAGTACTTC
V gene: TRBV7-2; J gene: TRBJ2-1; D gene: TRBD1; clone size: .; CDR3 protein: CASSPGGTGLNEQFF; CDR3 DNA: TGTGCCAGCAGCCCCGGGGGGACAGGGCTCAATGAGCAGTTCTTC